This entry concerns a single TCR beta chain. Its specificity is unknown. The V end was cut by 2 bases, the J end by 3 bases, with 4 bases between. The CDR3 is 12 amino acids. Germline CDR1 SNHLY, CDR2 FYNNEI. The data were obtained in a study of immune evolution from preneoplasia to lung adenocarcinoma. The repertoire was sequenced with immunoSEQ multiplex PCR; TCRdb's copy has only in-frame clones and lacks some. The profile shows about 26,000 clones, about 76% of them singletons. Each case's diagnosis was confirmed by two pathologists on H&E. Whole-study findings and limits: Later-stage lesions seemingly showed higher T cell density and diversity than normal lung. Top clone frequencies peaked in normal lung, apparently declining through invasive adenocarcinoma. KRAS-mutant nodules had the highest T cell clonality.

The chain links TRBV2 to TRBJ2-5, with D unresolved. Material: FFPE invasive lung adenocarcinoma tissue. The sequence derives from a person aged 60 to 70 with invasive lung adenocarcinoma. Some clones in this sample may be carry-over from other donors' samples. The CDR3 region is CASSEIEETQYF. The DNA for the CDR3 is TGTGCCAGCAGTGAAATAGAAGAGACCCAGTACTTC.